This record concerns one TCR beta chain sequence. Its cognate antigen has yet to be identified. Base quality data are lacking; no much larger clone is found one base away. These data belong to a study of technical replicates of blood from several donors (dated by TCRdb to 2016 to 2017). The germline V gene provides CDR1 SNHLY and CDR2 FYNNEI. V loses 6 bases, J loses 0 bases, and the germline ends lie 11 bases apart. The CDR3 covers 14 residues, taking in both the cysteine and the phenylalanine. Just CDR3 DNA is preserved here, 42 bases in frame from base 1. To prepare the library, the immunoSEQ multiplex PCR assay was applied. TCRdb stores this immuneACCESS table with in-frame sequences only. Part of the clones is absent; in the studies checked, under half of the shortfall reflects unresolved V genes, and no reason is known for the rest. The sample has approximately 95,000 clones on record, 85% to 95% of them singletons. The leading ten clones occupy approximately 0.36% of the sample.

The chain uses TRBV2 and TRBJ1-1; the D segment could be TRBD1, given 6 matching bases. This TCR was recovered from a human donor in good health. Sequencing was done on a sample of T cells isolated from PBMCs. The CDR3 protein: CASRVGQLNTEAFF. The bases read TGTGCCAGCAGGGTTGGACAGTTGAACACTGAAGCTTTCTTT.